There are many counts of the clone carrying this TCR beta chain. TCRdb used MiXCR to reprocess the 5' RACE reads, holding one entry per CDR3 protein. The sample holds tens of thousands of distinct CDR3 sequences, about 10% seen once. This record comes from a study of early T cells in non-severe SARS-CoV-2 infection. Germline V lookup: CDR1 KGHSH, CDR2 LQKENI. The V end lost 2 bases, the J end lost 6 bases, and 10 bases lay between the germline ends. This CDR3 spans 14 amino acids. The sequenced sample consisted of whole blood. The TCR comes from an adult who was a healthcare worker with PCR-confirmed SARS-CoV-2 infection or an uninfected control (not recorded which). The V and J genes are TRBV18 and TRBJ1-4, with a possible D match to TRBD1 (6 bases). CDR3 nucleotide sequence: TGTGCCAGCTCACCAACAGGGCTGGATGAAAAACTGTTTTTT. Translation: CASSPTGLDEKLFF.